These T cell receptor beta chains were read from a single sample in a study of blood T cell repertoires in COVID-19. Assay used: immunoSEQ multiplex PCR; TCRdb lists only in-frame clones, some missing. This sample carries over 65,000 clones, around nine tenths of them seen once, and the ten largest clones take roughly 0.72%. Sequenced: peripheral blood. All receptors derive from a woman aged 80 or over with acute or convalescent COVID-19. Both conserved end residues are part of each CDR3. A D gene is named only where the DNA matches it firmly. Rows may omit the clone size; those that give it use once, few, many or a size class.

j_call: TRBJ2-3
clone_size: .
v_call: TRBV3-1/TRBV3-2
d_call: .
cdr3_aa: CASSNRGAGTDTQYF
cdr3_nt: TGTGCCAGCAGTAACCGGGGGGCGGGCACAGATACGCAGTATTTT

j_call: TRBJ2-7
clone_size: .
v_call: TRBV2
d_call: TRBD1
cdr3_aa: CASSRQGADEQYF
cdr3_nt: TGTGCCAGCAGCCGACAGGGGGCGGATGAGCAGTACTTC

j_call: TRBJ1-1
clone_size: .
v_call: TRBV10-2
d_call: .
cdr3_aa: CASRNTGHTEAFF
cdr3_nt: TGCGCCAGCAGGAATACAGGGCACACTGAAGCTTTCTTT

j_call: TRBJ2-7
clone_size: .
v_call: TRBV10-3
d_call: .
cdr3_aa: CAISESSLYEQYF
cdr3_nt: TGTGCCATCAGTGAGTCGTCACTCTACGAGCAGTACTTC

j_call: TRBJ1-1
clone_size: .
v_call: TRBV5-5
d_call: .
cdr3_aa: CASSPGGVAEAFF
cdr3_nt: TGTGCCAGCAGCCCCGGAGGAGTGGCTGAAGCTTTCTTT

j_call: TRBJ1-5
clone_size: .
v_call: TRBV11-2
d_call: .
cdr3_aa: CASSSGHRTQHF
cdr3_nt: TGTGCCAGCAGCTCCGGACACCGGACCCAGCATTTT

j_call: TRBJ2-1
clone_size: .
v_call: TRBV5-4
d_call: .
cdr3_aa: CASSFPSSSYNEQFF
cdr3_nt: TGTGCCAGCAGCTTTCCAAGCTCCTCCTACAATGAGCAGTTCTTC

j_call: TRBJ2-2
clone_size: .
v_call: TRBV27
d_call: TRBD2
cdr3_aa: CASRGLAGGIGNGELFF
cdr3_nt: TGTGCCAGCAGGGGACTAGCGGGAGGGATAGGAAACGGGGAGCTGTTTTTT

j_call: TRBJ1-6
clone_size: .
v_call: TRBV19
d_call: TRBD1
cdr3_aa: CASSVTGTGGLLSNSPLHF
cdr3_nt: TGTGCCAGTAGTGTAACCGGGACAGGGGGACTTCTTTCGAATTCACCCCTCCACTTT

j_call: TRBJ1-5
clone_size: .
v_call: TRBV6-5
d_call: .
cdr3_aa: CASGSSGGKPQHF
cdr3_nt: TGTGCCAGCGGAAGCAGCGGAGGGAAGCCCCAGCATTTT

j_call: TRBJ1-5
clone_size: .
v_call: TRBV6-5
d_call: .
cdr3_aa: CASRDQTANQPQHF
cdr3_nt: TGTGCCAGCAGAGATCAGACAGCCAATCAGCCCCAGCATTTT

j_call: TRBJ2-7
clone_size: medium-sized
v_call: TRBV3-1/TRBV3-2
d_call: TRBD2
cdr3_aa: CASSRPGLAGGRAYEQYF
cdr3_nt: TGTGCCAGCAGTCGACCGGGACTAGCGGGAGGGCGCGCCTACGAGCAGTACTTC

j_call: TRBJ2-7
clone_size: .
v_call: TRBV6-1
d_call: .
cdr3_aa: CASSEFGGADEQYF
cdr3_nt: TGTGCCAGCAGTGAATTCGGAGGGGCGGACGAGCAGTACTTC